The clone carrying this T cell receptor beta chain was seen more than once but under ten times. Its antigen is unidentified. The sort gate was single viable CD3+CD4+CD8-CD45RO+ cells for memory CD4+ T cells. This specimen comes from a study of memory CD4+ T cells and cytomegalovirus serostatus. Findings and limits, study-wide: Of approximately 160 reported CMV TCRbeta sequences, under 70 were found in memory CD4+ repertoires.

The germline gives CDR1 MNHEY, CDR2 SMNVEV (reference sequence). The V end lost 8 bases, the J end lost 3 bases, and 15 bases lay between the germline ends. The CDR3 is 14 residues long. The repertoire was sequenced with immunoSEQ multiplex PCR; TCRdb's copy has only in-frame clones and lacks some. The sample lists around 40,000 clones; about three quarters were seen once. The chain has TRBV27 and TRBJ2-3; tentatively, D is TRBD2 (7 bases). Sample: memory CD4+ T cells from blood. The TCR originated in an adult in good health and CMV-seronegative. Written as DNA, the CDR3 is TGTGCCAGCGCGGTCGGGGGGCGAACAGATACGCAGTATTTT. This translates into CASAVGGRTDTQYF.